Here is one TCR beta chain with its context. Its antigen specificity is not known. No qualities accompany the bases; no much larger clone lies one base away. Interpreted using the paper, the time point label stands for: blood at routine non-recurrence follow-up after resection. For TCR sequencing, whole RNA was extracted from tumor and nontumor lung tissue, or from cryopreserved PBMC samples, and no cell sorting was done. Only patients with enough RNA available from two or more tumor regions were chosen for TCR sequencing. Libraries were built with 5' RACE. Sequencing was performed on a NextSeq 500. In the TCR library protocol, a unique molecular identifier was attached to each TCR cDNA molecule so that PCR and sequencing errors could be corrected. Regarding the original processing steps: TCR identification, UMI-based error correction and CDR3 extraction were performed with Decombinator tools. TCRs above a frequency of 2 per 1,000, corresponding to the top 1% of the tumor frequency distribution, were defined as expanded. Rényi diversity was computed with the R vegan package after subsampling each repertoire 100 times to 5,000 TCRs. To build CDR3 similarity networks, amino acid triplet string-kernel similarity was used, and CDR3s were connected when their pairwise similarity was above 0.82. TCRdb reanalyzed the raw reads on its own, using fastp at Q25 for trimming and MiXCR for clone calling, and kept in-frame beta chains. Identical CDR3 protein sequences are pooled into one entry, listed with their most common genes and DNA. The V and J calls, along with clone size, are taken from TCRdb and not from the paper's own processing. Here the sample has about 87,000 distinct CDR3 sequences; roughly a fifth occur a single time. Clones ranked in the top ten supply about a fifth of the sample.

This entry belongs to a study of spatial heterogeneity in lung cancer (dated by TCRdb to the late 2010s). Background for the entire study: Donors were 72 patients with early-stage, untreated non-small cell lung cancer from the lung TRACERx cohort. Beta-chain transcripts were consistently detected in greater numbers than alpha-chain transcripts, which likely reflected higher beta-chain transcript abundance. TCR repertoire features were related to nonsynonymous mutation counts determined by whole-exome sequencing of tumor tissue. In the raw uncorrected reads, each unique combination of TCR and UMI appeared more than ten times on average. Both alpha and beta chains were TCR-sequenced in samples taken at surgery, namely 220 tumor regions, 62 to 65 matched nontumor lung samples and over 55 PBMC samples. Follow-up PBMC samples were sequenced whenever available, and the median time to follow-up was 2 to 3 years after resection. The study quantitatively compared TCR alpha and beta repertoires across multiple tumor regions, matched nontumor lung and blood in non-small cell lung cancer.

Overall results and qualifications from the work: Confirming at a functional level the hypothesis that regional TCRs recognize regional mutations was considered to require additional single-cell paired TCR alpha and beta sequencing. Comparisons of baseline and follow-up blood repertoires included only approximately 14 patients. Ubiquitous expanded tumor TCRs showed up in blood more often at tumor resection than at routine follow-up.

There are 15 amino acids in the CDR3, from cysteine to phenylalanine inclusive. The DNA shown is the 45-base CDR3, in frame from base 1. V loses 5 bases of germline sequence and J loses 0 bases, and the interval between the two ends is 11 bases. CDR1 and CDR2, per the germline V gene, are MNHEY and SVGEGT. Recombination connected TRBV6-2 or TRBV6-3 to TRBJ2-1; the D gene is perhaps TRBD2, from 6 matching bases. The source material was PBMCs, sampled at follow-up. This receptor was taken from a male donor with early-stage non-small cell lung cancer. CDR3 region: CASSPRAGSYNEQFF. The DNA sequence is TGTGCCAGCAGTCCTCGAGCGGGCTCCTACAATGAGCAGTTCTTC.